Below are 27 T cell receptor beta chains sequenced from a single sample in a study of T cells in Graves' hyperthyroidism and ophthalmopathy. From RNA transcripts, TCR beta CDR3 regions were amplified. The TCR CDR3 was amplified in a first-round RT-PCR using the HTBI primer set. MiXCR was run by TCRdb on the multiplex PCR reads, yielding one entry per CDR3 protein. Of 490,000 or so distinct CDR3 sequences listed, around a fifth are singletons. The sample taken for sequencing was blood. Source of these receptors: a woman aged 70-85 years with Graves' ophthalmopathy.

The genes are TRBV10-2 and TRBJ2-7; 7 bases map to TRBD2. CDR3 length equals 14 residues. J lost 2 bases, V lost 6 bases, and 7 bases had no gene match. From germline, CDR1 is WSHSY and CDR2 SAAADI. In DNA form, the CDR3 reads TGCGCCAGCAGACTGACTAGCCGCGCCTACGAGCAGTACTTC. Residues: CASRLTSRAYEQYF.

A few counts support this clonotype. The DNA of the CDR3 is TGTGCCAGCAGCCCGAACGGGGGGAGCTCCTACGAGCAGTACTTC. The encoded protein is CASSPNGGSSYEQYF. This chain joins TRBV7-6 and TRBJ2-7; TRBD2 aligns across 7 bases. The ends lost 5 bases at V and 0 bases at J; junction bases unmatched: 7. Germline CDR1 SGHVS, CDR2 FNYEAQ. The CDR3 contains 15 residues.

In its sample, this clonotype was seen once. The genes are TRBV5-1 and TRBJ2-2, with 7 bases identical to TRBD1. Germline-derived CDR1 and CDR2 are SGHRS and YFSETQ. Unmatched junction bases numbered 3, after V lost 0 bases and J lost 4 bases. The CDR3 runs to 15 residues. CDR3 loop: CASSLAAGGTGELFF. CDR3 sequence (DNA): TGCGCCAGCAGCTTGGCCGCAGGGGGCACCGGGGAGCTGTTTTTT. The variable domain in full, with the rest retrieved from reference TRBV5-1 and TRBJ2-2, is KAGVTQTPRYLIKTRGQQVTLSCSPISGHRSVSWYQQTPGQGLQFLFEYFSETQRNKGNFPGRFSGRQFSNSRSEMNVSTLELGDSALYLCASSLAAGGTGELFFGEGSRLTVL.

This clonotype was seen only a few times. In DNA, the CDR3 is TGCGCCAGCAGTGGGGCGTACAGGGGCACCGGGGAGCTGTTTTTT. Translating gives CASSGAYRGTGELFF. The chain uses TRBV10-1 and TRBJ2-2, with 7 bases aligning to TRBD1. Germline lookup yields CDR1 WNHNN and CDR2 SYGVQD (reference sequence). CDR3 length: 15 residues. V was pared by 4 bases and J by 4 bases, with 6 bases of the junction left unmatched.

With respect to this clonotype: A much bigger clone sits one base away, suggesting this may be a read error. The CDR3 loop is CASSEGQYSNQPQHF. The CDR3, as DNA: TGTGCCAGCAGTGAGGGACAGTATAGCAATCAGCCCCAGCATTTT. This chain links TRBV6-1 with TRBJ1-5; 7 positions match TRBD1. Germline CDR1 MNHNS, CDR2 SASEGT. This CDR3 contains 15 residues. The J segment lost 0 bases and the V segment lost 3 bases, leaving 2 bases of the junction unmatched.

The chain combines TRBV28 with TRBJ1-2, with 7 bases lining up with TRBD1. Per the germline V gene, CDR1 is MDHEN and CDR2 is SYDVKM. V was pared by 10 bases and J by 4 bases, with 21 bases of the junction left unmatched. This CDR3 spans 17 amino acids. CDR3 DNA sequence: TGTGCCACCGATCACCCTCCCGGGGAGGGGGCTATCTATGGCTACACCTTC. Amino acids: CATDHPPGEGAIYGYTF.

This clonotype turned up a few times. The chain employs TRBV20-1 and TRBJ2-7; D is unclear. The germline V gene encodes CDR1 DFQATT and CDR2 SNEGSKA (reference sequence). This CDR3 comprises 15 residues. The V and J ends lost 1 base and 3 bases respectively, with 16 bases between them. CDR3 in amino acids: CSARAPMGSDYEQYF. In DNA form, the CDR3 reads TGCAGTGCTAGAGCCCCCATGGGGTCGGACTACGAGCAGTACTTC.

The chain uses TRBV5-1 and TRBJ1-4, with D maybe TRBD1 (6 bases). Looked up from germline, CDR1 is SGHRS and CDR2 is YFSETQ. The CDR3 runs to 15 residues. The V end was cut by 4 bases, the J end by 2 bases, with 12 bases between. CDR3 loop: CASSIGDKTNEKLFF. Here the CDR3 DNA reads TGCGCCAGCAGCATAGGGGACAAGACTAATGAAAAACTGTTTTTT.

Many counts were recorded for this clonotype. The CDR3 DNA reads TGTGCCAGCAGCCGACCGGGGAGCGGTCCCTACAATGAGCAGTTCTTC. Its protein is CASSRPGSGPYNEQFF. The V and J genes are TRBV7-2 and TRBJ2-1; D might be TRBD2 (5 bases). The CDR3 totals 16 residues. Trimming stripped 5 bases from V and 2 bases from J, with 16 bases between. CDR1 and CDR2 from the germline V gene are SGHTA and FQGNSA.

In this sample, this clonotype turned up many times. The chain combines TRBV11-2 with TRBJ2-7; no definite D call. CDR1 SGHAT and CDR2 FQNNGV come from the germline V gene. Trimming removed 0 bases from V and 9 bases from J, with 9 bases in between. The CDR3 loop spans 12 amino acids. The CDR3 bases are TGTGCCAGCAGCTTAGACCCCCCCGTGCAGTACTTC. Amino acids: CASSLDPPVQYF.

This clonotype has just one count. One junction end does not reproduce the germline sequence, and a read error may be involved. This rearrangement joins TRBV5-6 to TRBJ2-7; D is perhaps TRBD2 (6 bases). The germline V gene has CDR1 SGHDT and CDR2 YYEEEE. CDR3 length equals 14 residues. CDR3 protein: CVSSEGLSSYEQYF. CDR3 bases: TGTGTCAGCAGCGAGGGACTCAGCTCCTACGAGCAGTACTTC.

This clonotype was seen many times. The chain has TRBV19 and TRBJ1-1; D gene unclear. Germline CDR1 is LNHDA and CDR2 is SQIVND (reference sequence). Trimming cost V 5 bases and J 4 bases, with 11 bases left between them. CDR3 length: 13 residues. CDR3 DNA sequence: TGTGCCAGTAGTTCCCTTGGGCGCACTGAAGCTTTCTTT. It encodes CASSSLGRTEAFF.

The chain carries TRBV3-1 and TRBJ2-1; 7 bases line up with TRBD2. The length of the CDR3 is 16 residues. Trimming cost V 0 bases and J 4 bases; bases outside gene matches: 6. CDR1 and CDR2 from the germline V gene are LGHDT and YNNKEL (reference sequence). This chain's CDR3 is CASSQESLAVYNEQFF. The CDR3, as DNA: TGTGCCAGCAGCCAAGAGAGTCTAGCGGTATACAATGAGCAGTTCTTC.

This clonotype was picked up a small number of times. The genes are TRBV7-9 and TRBJ2-7; tentative D call: TRBD1 (5 bases). The CDR3 has 12 residues. Looked up from germline, CDR1 is SEHNR and CDR2 is FQNEAQ (reference sequence). Trimming cost V 5 bases and J 5 bases, with 10 bases left between them. Here the CDR3 reads CASSDSEDEQYF. The CDR3 DNA sequence: TGTGCCAGCAGCGACAGCGAGGACGAGCAGTACTTC.

This clonotype was seen ten or more times. The chain couples TRBV2 to TRBJ1-2; D is possibly TRBD1 (5 bases). Germline V CDR1 and CDR2: SNHLY, FYNNEI. The CDR3 sequence is 16 residues long. Trimming took off 0 bases at V and 5 bases at J, with 16 bases between the two ends. The CDR3 coding sequence is TGTGCCAGCAGTGAAGCGCTCGAACGACAGCAATATGGCTACACCTTC. Translating gives CASSEALERQQYGYTF.

In this sample, this clonotype turned up many times. The chain couples TRBV11-2 to TRBJ2-1, with D perhaps TRBD1 or TRBD2 (5 bases each). The CDR3 has 15 amino acids. The germline V gene encodes CDR1 SGHAT and CDR2 FQNNGV. Deletions cut 4 bases from V and 6 bases from J, with 16 bases between. CDR3 sequence: CASSSRGRFFNEQFF. The CDR3 coding sequence is TGTGCCAGCAGCTCGAGGGGTAGGTTCTTCAATGAGCAGTTCTTC.

The table lists this clonotype with a few counts. The chain joins TRBV7-9 to TRBJ2-5; a weak D match, TRBD1 (5 bases). CDR1 and CDR2 (germline): SEHNR, FQNEAQ (reference sequence). V lost 4 bases, J lost 5 bases, and 17 bases lay in between. This CDR3 comprises 15 residues. CDR3 region: CASSSTDGAWETQYF. DNA of the CDR3: TGTGCCAGCAGCTCCACCGATGGGGCTTGGGAGACCCAGTACTTC.

The gene calls are TRBV20-1 and TRBJ2-1; 8 nucleotides match TRBD2. Germline V CDR1 and CDR2: DFQATT, SNEGSKA (reference sequence). This CDR3 contains 11 residues. V shed 8 bases, J shed 5 bases, and the junction held 2 bases outside the gene matches. The CDR3: CSMTSDNEQFF. The DNA for the CDR3 is TGCAGTATGACTAGCGACAATGAGCAGTTCTTC.

The sample holds a few counts of this clonotype. The chain has TRBV10-3 and TRBJ1-6; D is undetermined. V lost 4 bases, J lost 0 bases, and 4 bases lay in between. Germline V gene sequence: CDR1 ENHRY, CDR2 SYGVKD. The CDR3 runs to 14 residues. The CDR3 nucleotides read TGTGCCATCAGTGGATACTCCTATAATTCACCCCTCCACTTT. This sequence encodes CAISGYSYNSPLHF.

This clonotype showed up many times. This chain uses TRBV6-1 with TRBJ2-1, with 8 bases aligning to TRBD2. Trimming took 2 bases from V and 6 from J; bases not matched to a gene: 6. The CDR3 runs 15 residues. The germline V gene has CDR1 MNHNS and CDR2 SASEGT. The CDR3 region has the DNA TGTGCCAGCAGTGAACTATCGGGAGGGCCCAATGAGCAGTTCTTC. Amino acid sequence: CASSELSGGPNEQFF.

This clonotype was recorded many times. The chain recombines TRBV2 with TRBJ2-3; D might be TRBD1 or TRBD2, each matching 7 bases. This CDR3 has 13 residues. Trimming left V 4 bases short and J 6 bases short, with 11 bases between. Germline lookup yields CDR1 SNHLY and CDR2 FYNNEI. CDR3 sequence reads: CASSVQGGDTQYF. CDR3 in DNA: TGTGCCAGCAGTGTTCAGGGGGGGGATACGCAGTATTTT.

This clonotype was counted at least ten times. The chain is built from TRBV29-1 and TRBJ1-1; TRBD1 agrees at 11 bases. The J segment lost 5 bases and the V segment lost 4 bases, leaving 6 bases of the junction unmatched. The CDR3 length is 14 residues. The V gene's germline CDR1 is SQVTM and CDR2 ANQGSEA. CDR3 nucleotide sequence: TGCAGCGTTGGGACAGGGGGCATGGGAACTGAAGCTTTCTTT. It yields the protein CSVGTGGMGTEAFF.

The CDR3 here is CASSQDLPANYGYTF. DNA of the CDR3: TGCGCCAGCAGCCAAGATCTTCCAGCGAACTATGGCTACACCTTC. This chain joins TRBV4-1 and TRBJ1-2; D is undetermined. V dropped 0 bases and J dropped 2 bases, with 10 bases sitting between them. The CDR3 has 15 amino acids. Germline V gene data show CDR1 as MGHRA and CDR2 as YSYEKL.

V is TRBV28 and J is TRBJ1-5, with 8 nucleotides matching TRBD1. With V trimmed by 6 bases and J by 10 bases, 8 bases remained unmatched. CDR1 is MDHEN and CDR2 is SYDVKM in the germline V gene. CDR3 length: 13 residues. This CDR3 reads CASSPDRATPQHF. The DNA for the CDR3 is TGTGCCAGCAGCCCGGACAGGGCCACCCCCCAGCATTTT.

The chain recombines TRBV20-1 with TRBJ1-3, with D possibly matching TRBD1 (5 bases). Trimming shortened V by 2 bases and J by 0 bases, and 11 bases separated the two germline ends. Germline V CDR1 and CDR2: DFQATT, SNEGSKA (reference sequence). The CDR3 totals 15 residues. This CDR3 reads CSARFPGLSGNTIYF. DNA for the CDR3: TGCAGTGCTAGATTTCCAGGGCTCTCTGGAAACACCATATATTTT.

This clonotype was picked up many times. This rearrangement joins TRBV24-1 to TRBJ1-2; possibly TRBD1 for D (5 bases). V was shortened by 5 bases and J by 4 bases, with 10 bases between the two germline ends. Germline V CDR1 and CDR2: KGHDR, SFDVKD. The CDR3 has 13 residues. In DNA, the CDR3 is TGTGCCACCAGTGCCCAGGGATCCTATGGCTACACCTTC. Amino acids: CATSAQGSYGYTF.

This clonotype was observed a few times. V gene TRBV12-5 combines with J gene TRBJ2-1; TRBD2 matches 8 bases. V lost 2 bases to trimming and J lost 9 bases; unmatched junction nucleotides: 18. Per germline, CDR1 LGHNT and CDR2 FRNRAP. This CDR3 is 18 amino acids long. CDR3 bases: TGTGCTAGTGGTTTGAACCCCCTAGCGGGCCGAGTGCGGAGTGAGCAGTTCTTC. It specifies CASGLNPLAGRVRSEQFF.